This TCR beta chain is drawn from a study of blood T cell repertoires in COVID-19. The CDR3 consists of 14 residues. With 4 bases clipped from V and 6 bases from J, the junction kept 4 bases outside the gene matches. Germline V gives CDR1 SNHLY, CDR2 FYNNEI. This table comes from immunoSEQ multiplex PCR, and its TCRdb copy is limited to in-frame clones, with some not included. This sample yields 150,000 to 200,000 clones, of which 80% are seen a single time; approximately 6% belongs to the top ten. The material sequenced was PBMCs or T cells enriched from blood (not recorded which). The receptor was derived from a man in his forties who had recovered from COVID-19. This chain uses TRBV2 with TRBJ2-1; 9 bases are shared with TRBD2. CDR3 DNA: TGTGCCAGCAGTGCCCTGACTAGCGGCAATGAGCAGTTCTTC. The encoded protein is CASSALTSGNEQFF.